The clone carrying this T cell receptor (beta chain) was detected ten times or more. Its antigen remains unknown. This specimen belongs to a study of T-cell memory formation after mild COVID-19. V lost 8 bases and J lost 8, with 13 bases in between. The CDR3 covers 12 residues. Germline CDR1 is SGHTA and CDR2 is FQGTGA. General study findings and limits: What remained unconfirmed was the SARS-CoV-2 specificity of second-wave clones peaking on day 37.

TCRdb recomputed calls from the 5' RACE reads with MiXCR, one row per CDR3 protein. The table lists around 140,000 distinct CDR3 sequences, 6% of them singletons. The source material was PBMCs or a T cell subset sorted from them (not recorded which). The chain uses TRBV7-3 and TRBJ2-1; a possible D gene is TRBD1 (5 bases). The source of this sequence is an adult woman who had mild COVID-19 (a few samples of this study predate the infection). Cell type and time point are not known. The CDR3 reads CASDYQGYEQFF. DNA of the CDR3: TGTGCCAGCGATTATCAGGGATATGAGCAGTTCTTC.